The source of this T cell receptor (beta chain) is a study of shared clonotypes between healthy human individuals. None of the donors, who were healthy HIV-negative adults, had recently had acute infections or vaccinations. The study, taken as a whole, reports: Generation of non-shared clonotypes was less probable than generation of clonotypes shared by all four donors. Larger estimated richness was generally recorded for naive subsets relative to memory subsets.

Here immunoSEQ multiplex PCR was the method, and the copy in TCRdb shows in-frame clones only, minus some. The sample has roughly 2,300,000 clones, 85% to 95% seen once. On this clone: What it binds is not known.

The CDR3 is 16 amino acids. Trimming cost V 4 bases and J 14 bases, with 29 bases left between them. Germline values: CDR1 SGHRS, CDR2 YFSETQ. This rearrangement joins TRBV5-1 to TRBJ2-3; TRBD1 or TRBD2 may be the D gene (5 bases each). The TCR originated in a man aged 18 to 35 in good health. Some clones in this sample may be carry-over from other donors' samples. Input material: naive CD4+ T cells from PBMCs. Described subset: CD45RA+ positively selected. CDR3 loop: CASSITPGTTPSFRYF. The CDR3 bases are TGCGCCAGCAGCATAACCCCCGGGACCACCCCCAGTTTTCGGTATTTT.